The source of this T cell receptor (beta chain) is a study of T-cell reconstitution after alpha-beta-depleted transplantation in children. Study-level points and caveats: Once a year had passed after transplant, T-cell counts and diversity came mostly from newly produced T cells.

TCRbeta library preparation incorporated unique molecular identifiers. TCRdb re-called the PCR reads through MiXCR, storing one row per CDR3 protein. The sample includes around 70,000 distinct CDR3 sequences, approximately 11% of them seen just once. This clonotype was picked up many times. Antigen specificity is unknown. Germline V CDR1 and CDR2: MDHEN, SYDVKM. The CDR3 is 11 residues long. The germline V and J ends were trimmed by 6 bases and 14 bases, with 14 bases remaining between them. This TCR came from a boy younger than 18 with acute myeloid leukemia, due to receive a stem cell transplant. V usage is TRBV28 and J usage is TRBJ2-1; no definite D call. The starting material was PBMCs, obtained before TCRalphabeta/CD19-depleted stem cell transplant. The CDR3 DNA is TGTGCCAGCAGCCCCCTCTTGGTTAAGTTCTTC. The encoded protein is CASSPLLVKFF.